These 19 T cell receptor beta chains originate from one sample sequenced in a study of post-analysis software for immune sequencing data. Study-wide points: The study found TRBV5-6, TRBV5-1 and TRBV20-1 among five TRBV segments more frequent in patients than controls.

The TCR beta cDNA libraries carried unique molecular identifiers. TCRdb processed the PCR reads anew with MiXCR; each CDR3 protein has one entry. Of 750,000 to 950,000 distinct CDR3 sequences listed, about 53% were seen once; the top ten hold about 4.8%. Which antigens these TCRs recognize remains unknown. Sequencing was carried out using blood. The receptors come from a girl under 18 with multiple sclerosis.

The chain has TRBV3-1 and TRBJ2-7, with 7 nucleotides matching TRBD2. This CDR3 has 13 amino acids. V trimming: 8 bases; J trimming: 3 bases; junction bases outside the gene matches: 7. Germline values: CDR1 LGHDT, CDR2 YNNKEL (reference sequence). Here the CDR3 reads CASGTSVDYEQYF. In nucleotides, the CDR3 is TGTGCCAGCGGAACTAGCGTTGACTACGAGCAGTACTTC.

The chain recombines TRBV5-1 with TRBJ2-7, with 7 bases aligning to TRBD1. Germline trimming cut 5 bases from V and 0 bases from J; bases unmatched to any gene: 8. Germline loops: CDR1 SGHRS, CDR2 YFSETQ. The CDR3 consists of 15 residues. The CDR3 nucleotides read TGCGCCAGCAGAATCGGACAGGCCCCCTCCTACGAGCAGTACTTC. Protein product: CASRIGQAPSYEQYF.

V gene TRBV29-1 combines with J gene TRBJ1-4; 7 bases map to TRBD1. Germline lookup yields CDR1 SQVTM and CDR2 ANQGSEA. The CDR3 contains 12 residues. With V trimmed by 7 bases and J by 3 bases, 2 bases remained unmatched. DNA for the CDR3: TGCAGCGGTAGGGGGCCTAATGAAAAACTGTTTTTT. Residues: CSGRGPNEKLFF. Supplemented by reference TRBV29-1 and TRBJ1-4, the full variable domain reads SAVISQKPSRDICQRGTSLTIQCQVDSQVTMMFWYRQQPGQSLTLIATANQGSEATYESGFVIDKFPISRPNLTFSTLTVSNMSPEDSSIYLCSGRGPNEKLFFGSGTQLSVL.

The chain combines TRBV14 with TRBJ2-1; 9 bases are a match to TRBD2. J gave up 4 bases and V 4 bases, and 5 bases lay outside the gene matches. This CDR3 is built from 15 residues. Germline V gene lookup returns CDR1 SGHDN and CDR2 FVKESK. Here the CDR3 DNA reads TGTGCCAGCAGCCGTGTGCTAGCGGGGTACAATGAGCAGTTCTTC. This gives the protein CASSRVLAGYNEQFF.

The V and J genes are TRBV4-1 and TRBJ2-7; weak D call: TRBD1 (5 bases). Per the germline V gene, CDR1 is MGHRA and CDR2 is YSYEKL. Trimming took off 0 bases at V and 0 bases at J, with 18 bases between the two ends. This CDR3 is 18 amino acids long. The CDR3 sequence is CASSQDVRENWSSYEQYF. The CDR3 DNA sequence: TGCGCCAGCAGCCAAGATGTCAGGGAAAACTGGAGCTCCTACGAGCAGTACTTC.

The rearrangement links TRBV24-1 to TRBJ2-4; D is unresolved. V lost 5 bases and J lost 13, with 17 bases in between. Germline assignment: CDR1 KGHDR and CDR2 SFDVKD. The CDR3 has 13 amino acids. The CDR3 region is CATSGSNFGTQYF. The DNA of the CDR3 is TGTGCCACCAGTGGTTCTAACTTCGGAACCCAGTACTTC.

This clonotype was observed a handful of times. J is TRBJ2-3 and V is TRBV7-9; 9 nucleotides agree with TRBD1. V shed 3 bases, J shed 2 bases, and the junction held 6 bases outside the gene matches. This CDR3 region has 16 residues. CDR1 SEHNR and CDR2 FQNEAQ come from the germline V gene (reference sequence). This CDR3 is CASSLDRGFPTDTQYF. In nucleotides, the CDR3 is TGTGCCAGCAGCTTGGACAGGGGTTTTCCCACAGATACGCAGTATTTT.

This chain links TRBV7-7 with TRBJ2-2, with D tentatively TRBD1 or TRBD2 (6 bases each). The CDR3 totals 18 residues. Germline CDR1 reads SSHAT; CDR2 reads FNYEAQ (reference sequence). V was cut by 1 base and J by 4 bases, with 19 bases left in between. The CDR3 nucleotides are TGTGCCAGCAGCTTAGGGGATTGGGGGGCGCAAGGCACCGGGGAGCTGTTTTTT. This translates into CASSLGDWGAQGTGELFF.

This clonotype was picked up a small number of times. The V gene is TRBV12-5, the J gene TRBJ2-5; no clear D gene. This CDR3 is 12 amino acids long. V shed 6 bases and J shed 0 bases, with 5 bases lying between them. Germline CDR1 LGHNT, CDR2 FRNRAP. CDR3 sequence (DNA): TGTGCTAGTGGCCCCTACCAAGAGACCCAGTACTTC. It encodes CASGPYQETQYF.

The J gene is TRBJ2-1, the V gene TRBV14; TRBD2 aligns across 14 bases. The CDR3 is 18 residues long. Germline CDR1 and CDR2: SGHDN and FVKESK. V lost 3 bases and J lost 7; bases outside the gene matches: 11. The CDR3 here is CASSHPGLAGGLKNEQFF. The DNA for the CDR3 is TGTGCCAGCAGCCACCCCGGACTAGCGGGGGGCCTAAAGAATGAGCAGTTCTTC.

CDR3 sequence: CASSLPTSGRTREQYF. CDR3 bases: TGTGCCAGCAGCTTGCCGACTAGCGGGAGGACCCGCGAGCAGTACTTC. The V call is TRBV5-5, the J call TRBJ2-7; 13 bases match TRBD2. The length of the CDR3 is 16 residues. Germline assignment: CDR1 SGHKS and CDR2 YYEKEE (reference sequence). V gave up 1 base and J gave up 6 bases; unmatched junction bases: 7.

The sample holds a few counts of this clonotype. This chain joins TRBV7-8 and TRBJ2-1; 12 bases fit TRBD2. This CDR3 spans 18 amino acids. The germline V gene encodes CDR1 SGHVS and CDR2 FQNEAQ. Trimming took 1 base from V and 7 from J; bases not matched to a gene: 11. In nucleotides, the CDR3 is TGTGCCAGCAGCTTAGTAGCCTTGTTTCTAGCGGGAGGGAATGAGCAGTTCTTC. As protein: CASSLVALFLAGGNEQFF.

As for this clonotype: An end of the junction differs from the germline gene, which may be a read error. This sequence joins TRBV5-1 and TRBJ1-2; D not certain. The germline V gene encodes CDR1 SGHRS and CDR2 YFSETQ. The CDR3 covers 13 residues. The CDR3 nucleotides are TGCGCCGGCAGTTCCGACTCTAACTCTCACTACACCTTC. Protein sequence: CAGSSDSNSHYTF.

This chain connects TRBV24-1 to TRBJ2-1, with 13 nucleotides matching TRBD2. Per germline, CDR1 KGHDR and CDR2 SFDVKD. The J segment lost 8 bases and the V segment lost 2 bases, leaving 8 bases of the junction unmatched. The CDR3 contains 17 residues. CDR3 nucleotides: TGTGCCACCAGTGATTCTCCGACTAGCGGGGGGTATTATGAGCAGTTCTTC. It is translated as CATSDSPTSGGYYEQFF.

This clonotype has a handful of counts. The chain has TRBV18 and TRBJ2-3, with 14 bases that match TRBD2. Germline CDR1 and CDR2: KGHSH and LQKENI. This CDR3 region has 17 residues. The trim removed 5 bases at V and 0 bases at J, leaving 4 bases unmatched. DNA of the CDR3: TGTGCCAGCTCATCGACTAGCGGGAGGGCCAGCACAGATACGCAGTATTTT. Translated: CASSSTSGRASTDTQYF.

This clonotype has just one count. The genes are TRBV6-5 and TRBJ1-2; 8 positions agree with TRBD1. CDR1 and CDR2 from the germline V gene are MNHEY and SVGAGI. The V and J ends lost 2 bases and 4 bases, in that order; junction bases with no gene match: 9. The CDR3 is 16 residues long. In DNA, the CDR3 is TGTGCCAGCAGTTACCGTCAGGGGGCATCAAGCTATGGCTACACCTTC. Its protein is CASSYRQGASSYGYTF.

In this sample, this clonotype turned up a few times. The V and J genes are TRBV11-1 and TRBJ2-5, with TRBD2 matching over 7 bases. CDR3 length equals 13 residues. Germline values: CDR1 SGHAT, CDR2 FQDESV (reference sequence). Trimming at V came to 5 bases and at J to 5 bases, leaving 5 bases not matched to a gene. The CDR3 reads CASSTLARETQYF. The CDR3 nucleotides read TGTGCCAGCAGCACACTAGCGCGGGAGACCCAGTACTTC.

J is TRBJ2-3 and V is TRBV20-1; 8 nucleotides align to TRBD2. The ends lost 1 base at V and 5 bases at J; junction bases unmatched: 8. This CDR3 has 15 residues. Germline V CDR1 and CDR2: DFQATT, SNEGSKA (reference sequence). CDR3 protein: CSARVVSGSGDTQYF. The CDR3 coding sequence is TGCAGTGCTAGAGTCGTCAGCGGGAGTGGAGATACGCAGTATTTT.

The chain combines TRBV12-3 or TRBV12-4 with TRBJ2-1, with D tentatively TRBD2 (5 bases). The CDR3 contains 16 residues. Trimming took off 3 bases at V and 1 base at J, with 13 bases between the two ends. CDR3 sequence (DNA): TGTGCCAGCAGTTTCATCCTAGCAGAATCCTACAATGAGCAGTTCTTC. It encodes CASSFILAESYNEQFF.